The source of this T cell receptor (beta chain) is a study of T cells in Graves' hyperthyroidism and ophthalmopathy. Notes on the study in general: Stable hyperthyroidism and ophthalmopathy were separated using 13 V-J signatures. The model's output predicted ophthalmopathy at a median of about 5.9 months prior to onset.

As concerns this clonotype: As yet, its antigen is unknown.

The TCR beta CDR3 regions underwent amplification using RNA transcripts as the source. TCR CDR3 underwent first-round RT-PCR with the HTBI primer set. One entry per CDR3 protein results from TCRdb running MiXCR on the multiplex PCR reads. Of under 800,000 distinct CDR3 sequences in the sample, approximately 15% are singletons; the top ten hold around 9.6%. The V end was cut by 6 bases, the J end by 2 bases, with 13 bases between. The length of the CDR3 is 15 residues. Germline assignment: CDR1 SNHLY and CDR2 FYNNEI. Patients were excluded because of uncontrolled infection, other autoimmune disease, pregnancy or lactation.

The gene calls are TRBV2 and TRBJ1-4; weak D call: TRBD1 (5 bases). Sequenced input: blood. This clonotype was sampled from a young woman with Graves' hyperthyroidism. CDR3 residues: CASRRYRNTNEKLFF. Written as DNA, the CDR3 is TGTGCCAGCAGGCGCTACAGGAATACTAATGAAAAACTGTTTTTT.